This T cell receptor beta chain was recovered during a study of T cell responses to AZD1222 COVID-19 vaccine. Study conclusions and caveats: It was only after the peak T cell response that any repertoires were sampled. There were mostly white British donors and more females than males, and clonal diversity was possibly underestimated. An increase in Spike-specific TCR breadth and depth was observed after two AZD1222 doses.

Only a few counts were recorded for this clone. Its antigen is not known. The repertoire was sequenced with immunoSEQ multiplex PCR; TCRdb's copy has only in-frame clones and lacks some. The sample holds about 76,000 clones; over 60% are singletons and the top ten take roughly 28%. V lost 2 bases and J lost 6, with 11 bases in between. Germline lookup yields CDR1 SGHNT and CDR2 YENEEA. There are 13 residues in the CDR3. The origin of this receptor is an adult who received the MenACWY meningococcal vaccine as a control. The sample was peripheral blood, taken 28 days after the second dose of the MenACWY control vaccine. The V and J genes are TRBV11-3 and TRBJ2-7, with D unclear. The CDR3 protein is CASSLLRNSEQYF. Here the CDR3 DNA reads TGTGCCAGCAGCTTACTTCGTAACTCCGAGCAGTACTTC.